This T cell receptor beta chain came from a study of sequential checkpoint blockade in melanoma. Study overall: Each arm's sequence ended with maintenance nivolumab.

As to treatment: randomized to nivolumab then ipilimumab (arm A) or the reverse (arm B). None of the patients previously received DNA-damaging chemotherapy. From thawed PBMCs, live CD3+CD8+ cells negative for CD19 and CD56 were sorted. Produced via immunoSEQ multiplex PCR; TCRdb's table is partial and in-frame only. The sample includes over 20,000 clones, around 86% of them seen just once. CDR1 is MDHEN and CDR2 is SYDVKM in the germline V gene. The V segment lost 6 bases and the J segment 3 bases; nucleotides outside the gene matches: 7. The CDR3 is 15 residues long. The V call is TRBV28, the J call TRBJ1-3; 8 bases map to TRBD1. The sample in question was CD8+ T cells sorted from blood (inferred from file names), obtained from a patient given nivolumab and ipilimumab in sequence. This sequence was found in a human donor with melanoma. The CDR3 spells CASRPRGLGGNTIYF. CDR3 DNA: TGTGCCAGCAGACCCAGGGGGCTCGGTGGAAACACCATATATTTT.